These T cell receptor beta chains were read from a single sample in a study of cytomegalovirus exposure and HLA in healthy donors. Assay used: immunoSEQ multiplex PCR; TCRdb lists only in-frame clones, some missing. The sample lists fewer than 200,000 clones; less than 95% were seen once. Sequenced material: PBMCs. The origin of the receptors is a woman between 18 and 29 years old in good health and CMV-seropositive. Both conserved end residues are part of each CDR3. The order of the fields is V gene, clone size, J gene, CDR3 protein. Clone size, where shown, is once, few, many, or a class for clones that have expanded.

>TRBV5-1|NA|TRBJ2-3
CASRTSGATDTQYF
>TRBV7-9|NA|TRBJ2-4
CASSSRGRKNIQYF
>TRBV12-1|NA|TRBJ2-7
CASKGGPVYEQYF
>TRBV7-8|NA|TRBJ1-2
CASSLAESTGVWDGYTF
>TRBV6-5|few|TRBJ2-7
CASATGGYEQYF
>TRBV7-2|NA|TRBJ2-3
CASSLTLAGGTDTQYF
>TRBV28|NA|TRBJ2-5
CASSLSGQKETQYF
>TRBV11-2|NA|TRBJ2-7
CASSSAGGGTYEQYF
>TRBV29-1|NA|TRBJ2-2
CSVAASSGANTGELFF
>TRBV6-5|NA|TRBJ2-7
CASSSHGRLSSYEQYF
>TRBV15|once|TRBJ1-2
CATSTQGGVDGYTF
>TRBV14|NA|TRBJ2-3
CASSLTGWGAGEDF
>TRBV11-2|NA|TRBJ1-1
CASSLPQGIAEAFF
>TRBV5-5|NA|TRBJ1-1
CASSLSSTALEAFF
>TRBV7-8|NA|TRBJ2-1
CASSLVGARAGGGNEQFF
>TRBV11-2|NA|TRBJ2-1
CASSLSDTYNEQFF
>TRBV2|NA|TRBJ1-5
CASRLQGAYQPQHF
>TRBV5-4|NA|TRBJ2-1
CASSPSPAGGAYNEQFF
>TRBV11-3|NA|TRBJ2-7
CASSLSGAPFYEQYF
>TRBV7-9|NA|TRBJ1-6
CASSQYRERNSPLHF